The 6 T cell receptor beta chains reported below all come from one sample, sequenced in a study of T cells after yellow fever vaccination. TCRdb re-analysed the 5' RACE reads in MiXCR, keeping a single row per CDR3 protein. Among around 500,000 distinct CDR3 sequences listed, about a fifth were seen once. The sample consisted of PBMCs, taken approximately 22 days after the first yellow fever vaccination. These receptors were collected from a man aged 18 to 29 who received the YFV17D yellow fever vaccine.

This clonotype came up once. The rearrangement uses TRBV5-1 and TRBJ1-2; 8 nucleotides match TRBD1. This CDR3 comprises 14 residues. The V gene end was trimmed by 3 bases and the J gene end by 6 bases; junction bases not matched to a gene: 7. From germline, CDR1 is SGHRS and CDR2 YFSETQ. CDR3 residues: CASSYTRGRDGYTF. The CDR3 DNA follows: TGCGCCAGCAGCTATACCAGGGGGCGGGATGGCTACACCTTC.

This chain uses TRBV29-1 with TRBJ2-2; maybe TRBD1 (6 bases). Germline values: CDR1 SQVTM, CDR2 ANQGSEA. The V gene lost 7 bases and the J gene lost 7 bases, with 13 bases spanning the gap. The CDR3 sequence is 12 residues long. CDR3 sequence: CSATGWGGELFF. CDR3 coding DNA: TGCAGCGCTACAGGGTGGGGCGGGGAGCTGTTTTTT.

This clonotype was detected a few times. This chain links TRBV19 with TRBJ1-5, with 8 bases aligning to TRBD1. Germline V CDR1 and CDR2: LNHDA, SQIVND (reference sequence). The CDR3 loop spans 15 amino acids. After removal of 7 bases from V and 2 bases from J, the junction contained 7 bases not matched to a gene. CDR3 nucleotide sequence: TGTGCCAGTATCCCTTCGACAGGGGGCAATCAGCCCCAGCATTTT. Its translation: CASIPSTGGNQPQHF.

This clonotype was found once. This chain connects TRBV10-1 to TRBJ1-5, with D uncertain. Germline V gene sequence: CDR1 WNHNN, CDR2 SYGVQD (reference sequence). V was pared by 3 bases and J by 1 base, with 10 bases between. The CDR3 extends over 15 amino acids. This CDR3 is CASSDLGESNQPQHF. CDR3 coding DNA: TGCGCCAGCAGTGATCTCGGGGAGAGCAATCAGCCCCAGCATTTT.

This clonotype came up a few times. The rearrangement links TRBV20-1 to TRBJ1-1, with D possibly TRBD1 on 6 matching bases. Germline CDR1 DFQATT, CDR2 SNEGSKA (reference sequence). Between the trimmed V and J ends, which lost 0 bases and 0 bases, there was a span of 11 bases. CDR3 length: 15 amino acids. CDR3 amino acids: CSARDARTVNTEAFF. The CDR3 DNA sequence: TGCAGTGCTAGAGATGCGAGGACAGTGAACACTGAAGCTTTCTTT.

This clonotype was seen a handful of times. This sequence joins TRBV18 and TRBJ2-1; D might be TRBD2 (6 bases). The CDR3 extends over 16 amino acids. Trimming stripped 1 base from V and 3 bases from J, with 13 bases between. CDR1 and CDR2 (germline): KGHSH, LQKENI. CDR3 sequence: CASSPRGGAGYNEQFF. DNA of the CDR3: TGTGCCAGCTCACCACGGGGAGGTGCTGGCTACAATGAGCAGTTCTTC.